These 11 T cell receptor beta chains originate from one sample sequenced in a study of shared clonotypes between healthy human individuals. Libraries were prepared by immunoSEQ multiplex PCR; TCRdb keeps only in-frame clonotypes and omits some of them. The table lists 950,000 to 1,300,000 clones, around 76% of them singletons, with less than 1.5% in the top ten. Sequenced material: memory CD4+ T cells sorted from blood. Stated subset: CD45RA-negative fraction. The receptor set was obtained from a man younger than 35 in good health.

The DNA of the CDR3 is TGTGCCAGCAGCTCGACAGTAGCTTTCACAGATACGCAGTATTTT. Translation: CASSSTVAFTDTQYF. The chain recombines TRBV7-9 with TRBJ2-3; D is perhaps TRBD1 (5 bases). V shed 4 bases and J shed 2 bases, with 13 bases lying between them. The CDR3 runs 15 residues. CDR1 and CDR2 from the germline V gene are SEHNR and FQNEAQ (reference sequence).

This clone was detected a few times. The CDR3 bases are TGTGCCAGCGGAAGCGGATACAATGAGCAGTTCTTC. It specifies CASGSGYNEQFF. This sequence joins TRBV6-5 and TRBJ2-1; tentatively, D is TRBD2 (5 bases). The CDR3 length is 12 residues. Germline CDR1 reads MNHEY; CDR2 reads SVGAGI. V lost 8 bases, J lost 4 bases, and 9 bases lay in between.

The chain links TRBV29-1 to TRBJ1-1; 9 bases agree with TRBD1. Germline assignment: CDR1 SQVTM and CDR2 ANQGSEA. Trimming removed 8 bases from V and 4 bases from J; junction bases left unmatched: 11. The CDR3 extends over 14 amino acids. Here the CDR3 reads CSILGQGGGTEAFF. The CDR3 nucleotides are TGCAGCATATTGGGACAGGGCGGGGGCACTGAAGCTTTCTTT.

With respect to this clone: At the DNA level, this CDR3 is encoded by other sequences in the same sample as well. V is TRBV4-1 and J is TRBJ2-5, with TRBD2 identical over 10 bases. The CDR3 is 14 amino acids. Germline V gene lookup returns CDR1 MGHRA and CDR2 YSYEKL. V was clipped by 4 bases and J by 1 base; unmatched bases: 0. CDR3 residues: CASSRTSGQETQYF. CDR3 DNA sequence: TGCGCCAGCAGCCGGACTAGCGGCCAAGAGACCCAGTACTTC.

J is TRBJ1-1 and V is TRBV25-1; D is perhaps TRBD1 (5 bases). Looked up from germline, CDR1 is MGHDK and CDR2 is SYGVNS. Trimming pared 1 base from V and 1 base from J, leaving 10 bases between. The CDR3 consists of 15 residues. The CDR3 nucleotides read TGTGCCAGCAGTGAATTGGGACTGGGGAACACTGAAGCTTTCTTT. Encoded protein: CASSELGLGNTEAFF.

This clone was picked up a small number of times. The chain is built from TRBV6-1 and TRBJ1-4; possibly TRBD1 for D (6 bases). CDR1 and CDR2 from the germline V gene are MNHNS and SASEGT. Trimming left V 10 bases short and J 8 bases short, with 23 bases between. The CDR3 runs to 15 residues. Here the CDR3 DNA reads TGTGCCACCTCCCTAACAGGGTCCCTACGGGAAAAACTGTTTTTT. This gives the protein CATSLTGSLREKLFF.

The chain carries TRBV25-1 and TRBJ2-3, with 10 bases identical to TRBD1. V was pared by 8 bases and J by 7 bases, with 18 bases of the junction left unmatched. Germline assignment: CDR1 MGHDK and CDR2 SYGVNS. The CDR3 consists of 17 residues. The CDR3 protein is CASEPRLGQGRKNTQYF. CDR3 nucleotide sequence: TGTGCCAGCGAACCCCGGCTGGGACAGGGGCGCAAGAATACGCAGTATTTT.

CDR3 protein: CASSGTFPGELFF. DNA for the CDR3: TGTGCCAGCAGCGGGACTTTCCCCGGGGAGCTGTTTTTT. V is TRBV7-3 and J is TRBJ2-2; possible D gene TRBD2, 6 bases. V was clipped by 5 bases and J by 6 bases, with 10 bases between them. The CDR3 sequence is 13 residues long. In germline, CDR1 is SGHTA, CDR2 FQGTGA.

This chain's CDR3 is CASSPSTSGEAKNIQYF. CDR3 DNA sequence: TGTGCCAGCAGCCCGTCCACTAGCGGGGAAGCCAAAAACATTCAGTACTTC. This sequence joins TRBV7-6 and TRBJ2-4, with 10 bases matching TRBD2. The ends lost 5 bases at V and 0 bases at J; junction bases unmatched: 7. Per germline, CDR1 SGHVS and CDR2 FNYEAQ. This CDR3 region has 17 residues. The full variable domain, completed using reference TRBV7-6 and TRBJ2-4, is GAGVSQSPRYKVTKRGQDVALRCDPISGHVSLYWYRQALGQGPEFLTYFNYEAQQDKSGLPNDRFSAERPEGSISTLTIQRTEQRDSAMYRCASSPSTSGEAKNIQYFGAGTRLSVL.

The CDR3 DNA reads as TGTGCCAGCAGCCCGGGCAGCCTGTCGACCGGGGAGCTGTTTTTT. Protein: CASSPGSLSTGELFF. The gene calls are TRBV7-2 and TRBJ2-2; D ambiguous. Trimming removed 5 bases from V and 5 bases from J, with 15 bases in between. The CDR3 runs 15 residues. The germline V gene encodes CDR1 SGHTA and CDR2 FQGNSA.

The CDR3 nucleotides read TGTGCCAGCACCAGGACCCCGGGACAGGGACATGAAAAACTGTTTTTT. Its protein product is CASTRTPGQGHEKLFF. The V and J genes are TRBV7-9 and TRBJ1-4; TRBD1 agrees at 9 bases. This CDR3 region has 16 residues. Trimming at V came to 7 bases and at J to 6 bases, leaving 12 bases not matched to a gene. Germline loops: CDR1 SEHNR, CDR2 FQNEAQ (reference sequence).